The T cell receptor (beta chain) under discussion was sequenced for a study of T cells after yellow fever vaccination. Study-level findings and limits: The CD4 and CD8 compartments had a small share of their clonotypes in common. Clones that expanded after primary vaccination mostly reappeared after the booster (around 96% CD4, 70% to 90% CD8).

TCRdb itself ran the 5' RACE reads through MiXCR, one entry per CDR3 protein. The profile shows approximately 250,000 distinct CDR3 sequences, around 5.2% of them singletons. This clonotype was seen a few times. Its specificity is not known. With 4 bases removed from V and 1 base from J, the gap between germline ends came to 10 bases. The CDR3 has 14 residues. CDR1 is SGDLS and CDR2 is YYNGEE in the germline V gene. This clonotype was sampled from a young man who received the YFV17D yellow fever vaccine. The material was CD4+ T cells sorted from PBMCs, obtained on the day of the yellow fever booster vaccination. This rearrangement joins TRBV9 to TRBJ2-3; D ambiguous. CDR3 nucleotide sequence: TGTGCCAGCAGCAAAGAGGCTGGCACAGATACGCAGTATTTT. This sequence encodes CASSKEAGTDTQYF.